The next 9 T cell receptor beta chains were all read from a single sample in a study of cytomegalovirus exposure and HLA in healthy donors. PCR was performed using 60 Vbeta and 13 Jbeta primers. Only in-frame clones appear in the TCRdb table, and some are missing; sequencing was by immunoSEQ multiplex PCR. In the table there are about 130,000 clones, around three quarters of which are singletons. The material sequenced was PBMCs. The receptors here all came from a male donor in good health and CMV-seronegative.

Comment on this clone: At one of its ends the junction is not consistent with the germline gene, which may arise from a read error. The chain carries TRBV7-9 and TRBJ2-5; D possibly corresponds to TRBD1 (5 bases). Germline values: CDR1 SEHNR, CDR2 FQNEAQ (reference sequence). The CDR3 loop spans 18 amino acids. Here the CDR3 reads CSSSLEGTGRSSQETQYF. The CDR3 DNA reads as TGTTCCAGCAGCTTAGAAGGTACAGGCCGGAGTAGCCAAGAGACCCAGTACTTC.

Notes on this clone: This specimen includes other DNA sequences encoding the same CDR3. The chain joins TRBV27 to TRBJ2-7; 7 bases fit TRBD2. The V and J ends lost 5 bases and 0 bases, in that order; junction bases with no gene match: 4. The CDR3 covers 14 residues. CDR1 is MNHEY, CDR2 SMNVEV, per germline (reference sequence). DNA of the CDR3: TGTGCCAGCAGTCTGTCTAGCGGCTCCTACGAGCAGTACTTC. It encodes CASSLSSGSYEQYF.

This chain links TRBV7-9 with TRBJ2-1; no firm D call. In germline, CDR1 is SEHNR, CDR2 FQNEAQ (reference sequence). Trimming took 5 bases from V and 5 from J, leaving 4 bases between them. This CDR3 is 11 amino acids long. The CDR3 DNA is TGTGCCAGCAGCCGCGACAATGAGCAGTTCTTC. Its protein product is CASSRDNEQFF.

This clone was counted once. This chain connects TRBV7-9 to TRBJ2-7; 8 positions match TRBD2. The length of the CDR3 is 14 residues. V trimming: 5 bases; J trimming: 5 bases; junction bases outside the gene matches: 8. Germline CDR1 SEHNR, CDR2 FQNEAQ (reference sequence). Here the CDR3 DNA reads TGTGCCAGCAGCCGAGGACTAGCAACCCACGAGCAGTACTTC. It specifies CASSRGLATHEQYF.

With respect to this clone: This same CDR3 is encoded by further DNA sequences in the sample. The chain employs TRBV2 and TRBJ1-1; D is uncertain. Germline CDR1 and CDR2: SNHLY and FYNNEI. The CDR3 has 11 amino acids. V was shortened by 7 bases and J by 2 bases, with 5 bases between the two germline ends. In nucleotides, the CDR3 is TGTGCCAGCACAGTTAACACTGAAGCTTTCTTT. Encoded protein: CASTVNTEAFF.

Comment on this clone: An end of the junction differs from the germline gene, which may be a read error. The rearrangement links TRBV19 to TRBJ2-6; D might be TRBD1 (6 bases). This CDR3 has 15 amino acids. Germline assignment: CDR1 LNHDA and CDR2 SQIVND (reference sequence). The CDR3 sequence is CASTVQGSGANGLTF. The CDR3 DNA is TGTGCCAGTACCGTACAGGGCTCTGGGGCCAACGGCCTGACTTTC.

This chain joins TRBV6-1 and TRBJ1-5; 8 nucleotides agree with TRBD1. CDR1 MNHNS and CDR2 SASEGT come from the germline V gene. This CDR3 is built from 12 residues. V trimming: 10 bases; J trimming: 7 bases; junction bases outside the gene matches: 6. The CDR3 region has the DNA TGTGCCATCCAGGGGGCCGGACAGCCCCAGCATTTT. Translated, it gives CAIQGAGQPQHF.

The CDR3 DNA reads as TGTGCCAGCAGCCCGACGGGGAAGGGCACCGGGGAGCTGTTTTTT. Protein: CASSPTGKGTGELFF. This sequence joins TRBV5-6 and TRBJ2-2; a weak D match, TRBD2 (5 bases). Germline V gives CDR1 SGHDT, CDR2 YYEEEE. V lost 4 bases and J 4 bases, leaving 14 bases between the germline ends. The CDR3 is 15 amino acids.

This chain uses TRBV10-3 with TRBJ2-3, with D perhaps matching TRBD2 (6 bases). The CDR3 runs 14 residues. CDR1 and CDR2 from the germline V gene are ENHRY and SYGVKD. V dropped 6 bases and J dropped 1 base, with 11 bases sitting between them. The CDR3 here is CAISEWRGTDTQYF. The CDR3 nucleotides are TGTGCCATCAGCGAATGGAGGGGCACAGATACGCAGTATTTT.